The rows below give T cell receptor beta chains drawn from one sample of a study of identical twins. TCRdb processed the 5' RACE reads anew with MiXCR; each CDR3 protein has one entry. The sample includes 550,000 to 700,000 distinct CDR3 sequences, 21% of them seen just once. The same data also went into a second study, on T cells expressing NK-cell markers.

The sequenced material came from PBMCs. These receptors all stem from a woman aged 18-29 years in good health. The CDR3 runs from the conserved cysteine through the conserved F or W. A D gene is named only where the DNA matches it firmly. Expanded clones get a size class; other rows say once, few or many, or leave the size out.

CDR3: CASRQGTSGTYEQYF
DNA: TGCGCCAGCAGGCAGGGGACTAGCGGAACCTACGAGCAGTACTTC
size: .
D: TRBD2
J: TRBJ2-7
V: TRBV5-1

CDR3: CASSAEGGLNYGFTF
DNA: TGTGCCAGCAGCGCCGAGGGGGGCCTAAACTATGGCTTCACCTTC
size: .
D: .
J: TRBJ1-2
V: TRBV7-2

CDR3: CASSPWDIRGPQHF
DNA: TGTGCCAGCAGTCCCTGGGACATAAGAGGGCCCCAGCATTTT
size: .
D: .
J: TRBJ1-5
V: TRBV12-3/TRBV12-4

CDR3: CASSESYARGRFSNTGELFF
DNA: TGTGCCAGCAGTGAATCCTACGCGAGGGGCAGGTTCTCGAACACCGGGGAGCTGTTTTTT
size: .
D: .
J: TRBJ2-2
V: TRBV25-1

CDR3: CASMLGEQYF
DNA: TGTGCCAGCATGCTCGGCGAGCAGTACTTC
size: few
D: .
J: TRBJ2-7
V: TRBV6-1

CDR3: CSVVPPGPEQFF
DNA: TGCAGCGTTGTGCCTCCGGGACCCGAGCAGTTCTTC
size: .
D: .
J: TRBJ2-1
V: TRBV29-1

CDR3: CASSSDRGLLNSPLHF
DNA: TGTGCCAGCAGCTCGGACAGGGGGCTTCTAAATTCACCCCTCCACTTT
size: many
D: TRBD1
J: TRBJ1-6
V: TRBV5-6

CDR3: CATSSETRSAYGYTF
DNA: TGTGCCACCAGTTCCGAAACCCGGTCTGCCTATGGCTACACCTTC
size: many
D: .
J: TRBJ1-2
V: TRBV12-3/TRBV12-4

CDR3: CASSIGGLYNEQFF
DNA: TGTGCCAGCAGTATAGGGGGGTTATACAATGAGCAGTTCTTC
size: once
D: .
J: TRBJ2-1
V: TRBV12-3/TRBV12-4

CDR3: CASSQPYQPQHF
DNA: TGTGCCAGCAGTCAACCCTATCAGCCCCAGCATTTT
size: few
D: .
J: TRBJ1-5
V: TRBV12-3/TRBV12-4

CDR3: CASSTTSGPSYEQYF
DNA: TGTGCCAGCAGCACGACATCGGGGCCTTCCTACGAGCAGTACTTC
size: few
D: .
J: TRBJ2-7
V: TRBV7-9

CDR3: CASSQLIYEQYF
DNA: TGTGCCAGCAGCCAACTAATCTACGAGCAGTACTTC
size: few
D: .
J: TRBJ2-7
V: TRBV7-9

CDR3: CASSRDHGTDTQYF
DNA: TGCGCCAGCAGCCGGGACCACGGGACAGATACGCAGTATTTT
size: once
D: .
J: TRBJ2-3
V: TRBV5-1

CDR3: CASSLKLPGQGGSGNYGYTF
DNA: TGTGCCAGCAGCTTGAAACTCCCGGGACAGGGGGGATCTGGCAACTATGGCTACACCTTC
size: .
D: TRBD1
J: TRBJ1-2
V: TRBV7-8

CDR3: CASSLGRGSEAFF
DNA: TGTGCCAGCAGTTTAGGCAGGGGGTCTGAAGCTTTCTTT
size: .
D: TRBD1
J: TRBJ1-1
V: TRBV12-3/TRBV12-4

CDR3: CASSLYRVNEQFF
DNA: TGTGCCAGCAGCTTGTACAGGGTCAATGAGCAGTTCTTC
size: .
D: .
J: TRBJ2-1
V: TRBV12-3/TRBV12-4

CDR3: CSVPATGAFSEAFF
DNA: TGCAGCGTCCCCGCGACAGGGGCTTTCTCTGAAGCTTTCTTT
size: few
D: TRBD1
J: TRBJ1-1
V: TRBV29-1

CDR3: CASSFQEGAIGEAFF
DNA: TGTGCCAGCAGCTTTCAGGAGGGGGCGATCGGCGAAGCTTTCTTT
size: .
D: TRBD1
J: TRBJ1-1
V: TRBV7-9

CDR3: CASSPWTSGVSSYEQYF
DNA: TGTGCCAGCAGCCCTTGGACTAGCGGGGTCAGCTCCTACGAGCAGTACTTC
size: .
D: TRBD2
J: TRBJ2-7
V: TRBV7-9

CDR3: CSVLTSGRRNEQYF
DNA: TGCAGCGTTCTCACTAGCGGGAGGAGGAACGAGCAGTACTTC
size: many
D: TRBD2
J: TRBJ2-7
V: TRBV29-1

CDR3: CASSLERSSSYEQYF
DNA: TGTGCCAGCAGCTTAGAGCGGAGCAGCTCCTACGAGCAGTACTTC
size: many
D: .
J: TRBJ2-7
V: TRBV7-8

CDR3: CASRPFLRIPTDTQYF
DNA: TGCGCCAGCAGGCCCTTTTTGCGAATCCCCACAGATACGCAGTATTTT
size: few
D: .
J: TRBJ2-3
V: TRBV5-1

CDR3: CASSPSESNEQFF
DNA: TGCGCCAGCAGCCCCTCGGAGTCCAATGAGCAGTTCTTC
size: few
D: .
J: TRBJ2-1
V: TRBV5-1

CDR3: CASSLGGVEPQHF
DNA: TGCGCCAGCAGCCTCGGAGGGGTTGAGCCCCAGCATTTT
size: once
D: .
J: TRBJ1-5
V: TRBV5-1

CDR3: CASSALAGQAYF
DNA: TGTGCCAGCAGCGCGCTAGCGGGGCAAGCGTATTTT
size: .
D: TRBD2
J: TRBJ2-3
V: TRBV3-1